This T cell receptor beta chain was documented in a study of blood T cells in healthy people across ages. Study-wide points: It was found that TCR beta diversity correlated strongly with the percentage of naive T cells.

As to this clonotype: Its antigen remains unidentified. At one end the junction does not follow the germline gene, possibly because of a read error.

The authors ran a second PCR of 7 to 11 cycles using a sample-barcoded 5' primer and a J-beta primer mix. MiXCR, applied by TCRdb to the 5' RACE reads, yields one record per CDR3 protein. The sample lists roughly 800,000 distinct CDR3 sequences, around 36% occurring once. The CDR3 is made up of 12 amino acids. The sequenced sample consisted of blood. The chain employs TRBV12-3 or TRBV12-4 and TRBJ2-3; D unclear. This TCR was sampled from a man younger than 30 in good health. The CDR3 is CAISFPIDTQYF. The CDR3 DNA is TGTGCCATCAGTTTCCCCATAGATACGCAGTATTTT.